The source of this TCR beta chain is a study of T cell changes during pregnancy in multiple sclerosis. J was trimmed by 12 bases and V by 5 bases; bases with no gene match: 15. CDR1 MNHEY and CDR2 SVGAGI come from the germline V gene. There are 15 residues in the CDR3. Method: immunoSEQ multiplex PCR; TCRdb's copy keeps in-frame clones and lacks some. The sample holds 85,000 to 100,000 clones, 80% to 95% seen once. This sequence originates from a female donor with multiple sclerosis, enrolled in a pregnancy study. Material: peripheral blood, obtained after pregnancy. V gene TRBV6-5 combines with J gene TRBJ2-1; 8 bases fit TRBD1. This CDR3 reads CASSPLAGTGVRQFF. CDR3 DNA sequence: TGTGCCAGCAGTCCCCTAGCCGGGACAGGTGTGAGGCAGTTCTTC.